Sequencing of this T cell receptor (beta chain) was carried out in a study of T cell responses to AZD1222 COVID-19 vaccine. This clone occurred a few times. Its antigen is still unknown. The CDR3 extends over 14 amino acids. V shed 5 bases and J 7 bases; nucleotides not matched to a gene: 8. Germline V gives CDR1 SGHAT, CDR2 FQNNGV. The assay was immunoSEQ multiplex PCR, and TCRdb's table has in-frame clones only and misses some. The sample has approximately 150,000 clones; roughly 91% are singletons. General study results and limits: White British donors predominated, females outnumbered males, and clonal diversity was possibly underestimated. Without day 14 samples, only post-peak T cell repertoires were studied.

The chain joins TRBV11-2 to TRBJ1-2; TRBD1 aligns across 9 bases. The clonotype comes from an adult who received the AZD1222 COVID-19 vaccine. The specimen comprised peripheral blood, sampled 28 days after the second AZD1222 dose. CDR3 DNA: TGTGCCAGCAGCCCTAGTGGGACAGGGTCTGGCTACACCTTC. Encoded protein: CASSPSGTGSGYTF.